Listed here are 13 T cell receptor beta chains from one sample, sequenced in a study of blood T cells in healthy people across ages. The use of a sample-barcoded 5' primer and a J-beta primer mix characterized a second PCR of 7 to 11 cycles. Each CDR3 protein gets one entry after TCRdb re-called the 5' RACE reads with MiXCR. The sample includes about 510,000 distinct CDR3 sequences, 25% to 35% seen only once; the top ten take 3% to 4%. These data were also filed under a second study, of T cells of mothers and their children.

The sequencing input was blood. These receptors all stem from a boy between 2 and 15 years old in good health.

The chain couples TRBV5-1 to TRBJ2-7; 10 bases are a match to TRBD2. J gave up 3 bases and V 5 bases, and 8 bases lay outside the gene matches. This CDR3 contains 15 residues. The germline V gene encodes CDR1 SGHRS and CDR2 YFSETQ. CDR3 protein: CASRPGAGGNYEQYF. DNA of the CDR3: TGCGCCAGCAGACCAGGAGCGGGAGGGAACTACGAGCAGTACTTC.

In its sample, this clonotype was seen a few times. The chain joins TRBV10-3 to TRBJ2-4, with 7 bases aligning to TRBD1. Germline CDR1 ENHRY, CDR2 SYGVKD. V was pared by 5 bases and J by 5 bases, with 0 bases of the junction left unmatched. The CDR3 contains 12 residues. The CDR3 coding sequence is TGTGCCATCAGTCAGGGGGAAAACATTCAGTACTTC. It translates to CAISQGENIQYF.

The chain is built from TRBV6-2 or TRBV6-3 and TRBJ2-5; D is uncertain. The DNA end is more similar to TRBJ2-1, so the J call may be wrong. The CDR3 is made up of 13 amino acids. Germline values: CDR1 MNHEY, CDR2 SVGEGT. The CDR3 bases are TGTGCCAGCAGTTACTCAGTAGCCGGTGAGCAGTTCTTC. It encodes CASSYSVAGEQFF.

This clonotype was seen only a few times. CDR3 sequence: CASSLDRGSGKQFF. The CDR3 nucleotides are TGTGCCAGCAGCTTAGATAGGGGTAGCGGTAAGCAGTTCTTC. The V call is TRBV11-2, the J call TRBJ2-1, with D possibly TRBD2 on 6 matching bases. The CDR3 loop spans 14 amino acids. V lost 0 bases, J lost 11 bases, and 14 bases lay in between. Germline lookup yields CDR1 SGHAT and CDR2 FQNNGV.

This clonotype was seen a few times. The gene calls are TRBV2 and TRBJ2-3, with 9 bases identical to TRBD1. The germline gives CDR1 SNHLY, CDR2 FYNNEI. J was trimmed by 4 bases and V by 3 bases; bases with no gene match: 5. There are 15 residues in the CDR3. CDR3 residues: CASSEEQGAPDTQYF. The CDR3 nucleotides read TGTGCCAGCAGTGAGGAACAGGGGGCCCCAGATACGCAGTATTTT.

Turning to this clonotype: A read error may account for a junction end that differs from germline. V usage is TRBV20-1 and J usage is TRBJ2-3; 7 bases fit TRBD2. CDR3 length equals 14 residues. Germline assignment: CDR1 DFQATT and CDR2 SNEGSKA (reference sequence). The CDR3 sequence: CSASDGREIDTHYF. The DNA for the CDR3 is TGCAGTGCTAGTGATGGGCGGGAGATAGATACGCATTATTTT.

The chain has TRBV27 and TRBJ1-2, with 8 bases lining up with TRBD1. The germline V gene has CDR1 MNHEY and CDR2 SMNVEV (reference sequence). The CDR3 consists of 15 residues. Trimming at V came to 5 bases and at J to 5 bases, leaving 10 bases not matched to a gene. This CDR3 is CASSPGQAGVYGYTF. CDR3 coding DNA: TGTGCCAGCAGTCCGGGACAGGCGGGGGTGTATGGCTACACCTTC.

The chain combines TRBV13 with TRBJ2-1, with D perhaps matching TRBD2 (5 bases). Germline CDR1 is PRHDT and CDR2 is FYEKMQ (reference sequence). Trimming left V 2 bases short and J 7 bases short, with 9 bases between. The CDR3 sequence is 13 residues long. CDR3 protein: CASSLRTRNEQFF. In DNA form, the CDR3 reads TGTGCCAGCAGCTTAAGGACTCGTAATGAGCAGTTCTTC.

V and J are TRBV7-9 and TRBJ2-2; 10 nucleotides match TRBD2. The CDR3 spans 17 residues. Germline assignment: CDR1 SEHNR and CDR2 FQNEAQ (reference sequence). The trim removed 6 bases at V and 1 base at J, leaving 8 bases unmatched. The CDR3 nucleotides are TGTGCCAGCAGTTCGAAGACTAGCGGGTGGAACACCGGGGAGCTGTTTTTT. This encodes CASSSKTSGWNTGELFF.

This clonotype was seen more than once but under ten times. This rearrangement joins TRBV28 to TRBJ1-5; a possible D gene is TRBD1 (6 bases). Trimming pared 8 bases from V and 2 bases from J, leaving 19 bases between. Germline lookup yields CDR1 MDHEN and CDR2 SYDVKM. The CDR3 extends over 16 amino acids. This CDR3 reads CASDEQGRGGNQPQHF. The CDR3 DNA follows: TGTGCCAGCGATGAACAGGGTAGGGGTGGCAATCAGCCCCAGCATTTT.

This chain links TRBV12-5 with TRBJ2-1; 7 positions agree with TRBD2. J was trimmed by 0 bases and V by 3 bases; bases with no gene match: 8. This CDR3 contains 17 residues. Germline V gene sequence: CDR1 LGHNT, CDR2 FRNRAP. The CDR3 region is CASGFWLAESSYNEQFF. CDR3 sequence (DNA): TGTGCTAGTGGTTTTTGGCTAGCGGAAAGCTCCTACAATGAGCAGTTCTTC.

This clonotype was seen only a few times. This chain uses TRBV6-6 with TRBJ1-1; 9 nucleotides line up with TRBD1. The V segment lost 6 bases and the J segment 4 bases; nucleotides outside the gene matches: 6. In germline, CDR1 is MNHNY, CDR2 SVGAGI (reference sequence). The CDR3 runs to 14 residues. The CDR3 DNA is TGTGCCAGCAGGACCACAGGGGGCGGCACTGAAGCTTTCTTT. Translation: CASRTTGGGTEAFF.

V gene TRBV29-1 combines with J gene TRBJ2-5; 9 bases are a match to TRBD1. CDR3 length: 15 amino acids. Per germline, CDR1 SQVTM and CDR2 ANQGSEA. Trimming at V came to 1 base and at J to 2 bases, leaving 5 bases not matched to a gene. This chain's CDR3 is CSVEGDRANQETQYF. CDR3 bases: TGCAGCGTTGAAGGGGACAGGGCAAATCAAGAGACCCAGTACTTC.